The following is a T cell receptor beta chain sequence with its context. Study processing details: Reference gene primer amplification yielded estimated nucleated cell counts. The assay was immunoSEQ multiplex PCR, and TCRdb's table has in-frame clones only and misses some. Clone size and the V and J calls come from that table; the DNA yielded D and trimming. The repertoire has about 480,000 clones, about 88% of them found once; the top ten carry approximately 8.3%. This sample is part of a study of blood T cell repertoires in COVID-19. CDR3 length: 15 amino acids. The V and J ends lost 3 bases and 6 bases, in that order; junction bases with no gene match: 6. Per germline, CDR1 LNHDA and CDR2 SQIVND (reference sequence).

The sequence came from a woman aged 55-69 years who had recovered from COVID-19. Material for sequencing was PBMCs or T cells enriched from blood (not recorded which). The rearrangement joins TRBV19 to TRBJ2-2; the match to TRBD2 covers 8 bases. The CDR3 region has the DNA TGTGCCAGTAGTATGGGGATAGCGGGGTCCGGGGAGCTGTTTTTT. Protein sequence: CASSMGIAGSGELFF.